This TCR beta chain was profiled in a study of blood T cells in healthy people across ages. Trimming removed 4 bases from V and 1 base from J, with 11 bases in between. CDR3 length equals 14 residues. CDR1 is MDHEN, CDR2 SYDVKM, per germline. Combining a sample-barcoded 5' primer with a J-beta primer mix, a second PCR ran for about 7 to 11 cycles. TCRdb processed the 5' RACE reads anew with MiXCR; each CDR3 protein has one entry. The sample contains roughly 1.4 million distinct CDR3 sequences, approximately 59% of which appear only once. In the case of this clonotype: Its target is unknown.

The study, taken as a whole, reports: A strong correlation was seen between TCR beta diversity and naive T cell percentage.

V usage is TRBV28 and J usage is TRBJ2-7, with a tentative D call TRBD2 (6 bases). The source is a man younger than 30 in good health. Sample: blood. CDR3 loop: CASSWGLTSYEQYF. As DNA, the CDR3 is TGTGCCAGCAGTTGGGGACTTACATCCTACGAGCAGTACTTC.